This TCR beta chain was identified during a study of cytomegalovirus exposure and HLA in healthy donors. Study observations and caveats: Testing in vitro showed a few CMV-associated chains specific for CMV antigens. Investigators reported under 200 TCR beta chains as tied to cytomegalovirus. Upon later analysis, HLA-associated TCR beta chains proved more clonally expanded than other, equally common chains. Among TCR sequences, most were rare, though some public TCRs appeared in many donors.

Details on this clone: As yet, its antigen is unknown.

The PCR had 60 Vbeta and 13 Jbeta primers. TCRdb keeps only in-frame clones here, not all; method: immunoSEQ multiplex PCR. In all, the sample yields 200,000 to 250,000 clones. The length of the CDR3 is 17 residues. CDR1 MNHEY and CDR2 SMNVEV come from the germline V gene (reference sequence). V was pared by 6 bases and J by 8 bases, with 28 bases between. The V gene is TRBV27, the J gene TRBJ1-2; tentative D call: TRBD1 (5 bases). The receptor comes from a woman aged 25 to 39 in good health and CMV-seropositive. Sequencing used PBMCs. This CDR3 reads CASSIFGQPGLLGGYTF. The DNA of the CDR3 is TGTGCCAGCAGCATATTCGGACAACCTGGCCTTCTGGGCGGCTACACCTTC.